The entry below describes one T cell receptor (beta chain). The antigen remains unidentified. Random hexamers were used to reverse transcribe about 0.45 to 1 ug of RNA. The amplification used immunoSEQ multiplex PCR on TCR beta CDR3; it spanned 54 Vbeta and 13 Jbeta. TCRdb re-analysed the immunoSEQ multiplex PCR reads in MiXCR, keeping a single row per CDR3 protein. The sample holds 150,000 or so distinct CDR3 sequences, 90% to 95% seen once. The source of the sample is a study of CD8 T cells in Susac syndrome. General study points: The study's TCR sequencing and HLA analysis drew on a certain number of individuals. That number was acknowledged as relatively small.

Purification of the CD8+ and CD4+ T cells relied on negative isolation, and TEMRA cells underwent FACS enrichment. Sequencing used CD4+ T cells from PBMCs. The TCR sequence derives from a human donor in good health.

The DNA of the CDR3 is TGTGCCATCCGTGGGACCGGGGAGCTGTTTTTT. Encoded protein: CAIRGTGELFF. This sequence joins TRBV28 and TRBJ2-2; D gene ambiguous. The V end was cut by 10 bases, the J end by 5 bases, with 8 bases between. CDR3 size: 11 residues. In germline, CDR1 is MDHEN, CDR2 SYDVKM. Based on the CDR3 plus reference TRBV28 and TRBJ2-2, the full variable domain is DVKVTQSSRYLVKRTGEKVFLECVQDMDHENMFWYRQDPGLGLRLIYFSYDVKMKEKGDIPEGYSVSREKKERFSLILESASTNQTSMYLCAIRGTGELFFGEGSRLTVL.